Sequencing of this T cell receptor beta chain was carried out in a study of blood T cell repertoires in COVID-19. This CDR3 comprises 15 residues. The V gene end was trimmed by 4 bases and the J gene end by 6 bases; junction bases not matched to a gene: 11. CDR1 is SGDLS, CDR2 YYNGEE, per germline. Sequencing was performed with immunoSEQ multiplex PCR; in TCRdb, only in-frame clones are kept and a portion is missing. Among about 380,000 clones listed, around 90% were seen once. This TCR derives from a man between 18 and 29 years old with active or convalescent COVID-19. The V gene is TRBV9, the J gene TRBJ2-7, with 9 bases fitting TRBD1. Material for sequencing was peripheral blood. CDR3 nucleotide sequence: TGTGCCAGCAGCCCCTCGGGACAGGGAGCGACCGAGCAGTACTTC. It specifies CASSPSGQGATEQYF.